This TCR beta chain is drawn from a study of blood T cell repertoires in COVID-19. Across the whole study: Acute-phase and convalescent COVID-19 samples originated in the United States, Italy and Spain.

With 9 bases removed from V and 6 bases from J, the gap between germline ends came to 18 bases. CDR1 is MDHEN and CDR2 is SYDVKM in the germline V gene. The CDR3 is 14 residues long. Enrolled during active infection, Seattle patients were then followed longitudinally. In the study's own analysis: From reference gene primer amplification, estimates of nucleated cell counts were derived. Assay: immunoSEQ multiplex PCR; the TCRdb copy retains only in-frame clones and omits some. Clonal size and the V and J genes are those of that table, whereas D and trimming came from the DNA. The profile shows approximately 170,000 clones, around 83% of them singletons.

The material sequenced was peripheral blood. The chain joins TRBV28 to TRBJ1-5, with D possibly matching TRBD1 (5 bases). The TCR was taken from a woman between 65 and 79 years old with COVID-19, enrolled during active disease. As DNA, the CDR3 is TGTGCCAGTCAACTTCCGGGGGGGTCTCAGCCCCAGCATTTT. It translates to CASQLPGGSQPQHF.